The rows below give T cell receptor beta chains drawn from one sample of a study of blood T cells in healthy people across ages. TCRdb called the 5' RACE reads again in MiXCR, with one record for every CDR3 protein. The data hold nearly 1 million distinct CDR3 sequences, with roughly half observed a single time. Sequenced input: blood. The receptors were sampled from a woman in her sixties or seventies in good health. Each CDR3 is given with its conserved first and last residue. D genes are given only for firm matches. Rows give clone size only sometimes, using once, few, many, or a class for an expanded clone.

>few|TRBV12-3/TRBV12-4|TRBJ2-7|TRBD2
TGTGCCAGCAGTGCTAGCGGGACCTACGAGCAGTACTTC
CASSASGTYEQYF
>.|TRBV20-1|TRBJ2-7|.
TGCAGTGCTAGTCAGGCGACCTCCTACGAGCAGTACTTC
CSASQATSYEQYF
>few|TRBV6-5|TRBJ2-4|TRBD1
TGTGCCAGCAGTTACAGGGCTCAGGGGGCGGGTGACAAAAACATTCAGTACTTC
CASSYRAQGAGDKNIQYF
>.|TRBV9|TRBJ2-3|.
TGTGCCAGCAGCGTAGGAGGGGCGGCTAGCACAGATACGCAGTATTTT
CASSVGGAASTDTQYF
>.|TRBV7-9|TRBJ2-3|.
TGTGCCAGCAGCGGATCGCCGTGGGGGGCAGCAGATACGCAGTATTTT
CASSGSPWGAADTQYF
>.|TRBV5-1|TRBJ2-1|.
TGCGCCAGCAGCGATAACAATGAGCAGTTCTTC
CASSDNNEQFF
>few|TRBV28|TRBJ2-7|TRBD2
TGTGCCAGCAGTTTTGGGACTAGCGGGACCTACGAGCAGTACTTC
CASSFGTSGTYEQYF
>.|TRBV9|TRBJ2-3|.
TGTGCCAGCGGCGTAACGGACTCCCCCATCCATACGCAGTATTTT
CASGVTDSPIHTQYF
>few|TRBV25-1|TRBJ2-1|TRBD2
TGTGCCAGCAGTGATAGCGGGGCCAACTACAATGAGCAGTTCTTC
CASSDSGANYNEQFF
>once|TRBV6-2/TRBV6-3|TRBJ2-4|.
TGTGCCAGCCGCTCAGCAGAGACCTTGCGGGGAAACATTCAGTACTTC
CASRSAETLRGNIQYF
>.|TRBV6-1|TRBJ2-7|.
TGTGCCAGCGGCACCCAGCAGGGAGTAGTCTCCGAGCAGTACTTC
CASGTQQGVVSEQYF
>.|TRBV18|TRBJ2-4|.
TGTGCCAGCTCACCGGACCAGGGTCCGCAGTACTTC
CASSPDQGPQYF
>.|TRBV7-9|TRBJ2-3|.
TGTGCCAGCAGCTACTCCGGTGGGGCAGATACGCAGTATTTT
CASSYSGGADTQYF
>.|TRBV12-3/TRBV12-4|TRBJ2-5|.
TGTGCCAGCACCCCGGACGGAACTCATCCCGGTGGGCAGTACTTC
CASTPDGTHPGGQYF
>.|TRBV4-3|TRBJ2-1|TRBD1
TGCGCCAGCAGCCGGAATATTAACAGGGGGCTAGAGGGGCAGTTCTTC
CASSRNINRGLEGQFF
>once|TRBV20-1|TRBJ2-3|TRBD2
TGCAGTGCTAGAGCAGTAGCGGGAGGGGCAGATACGCAGTATTTT
CSARAVAGGADTQYF
>.|TRBV20-1|TRBJ2-7|.
TGCAGTGCCCAGGGGTACGGGAGGTACGAGCAGTACTTC
CSAQGYGRYEQYF
>.|TRBV20-1|TRBJ2-7|TRBD1
TGCAGTGCTACTCCTAAGACAGGGATTTTGAGCGAGCAGTACTTC
CSATPKTGILSEQYF
>.|TRBV10-3|TRBJ2-5|.
TGTGCCATCAGTGCCGCGCTGCCAGGAGAGGAGACCCAGTACTTC
CAISAALPGEETQYF
>.|TRBV6-6|TRBJ2-7|TRBD1
TGTGCCAGCGCTAACGCGGACAGGCGGGACGAGCAGTACTTC
CASANADRRDEQYF
>.|TRBV15|TRBJ2-7|.
TGTGCCACCAGCAGAGAGGGTTCGATGGCATCCGAGCAGTACTTC
CATSREGSMASEQYF
>.|TRBV5-6|TRBJ2-5|.
TGTGCCAGCAGCCCTATCCCGGGAATGGAGCAGTACTTC
CASSPIPGMEQYF
>.|TRBV6-5|TRBJ2-6|TRBD2
TGTGCCAGCAGTTCCAAGAACCTCGCTAGCGGCGGGGACTCTGGGGCCAACGTCCTGACTTTC
CASSSKNLASGGDSGANVLTF
>few|TRBV15|TRBJ2-7|TRBD1
TGTGCCACCAGCCTGGACAGGGTCGAGCAGTACTTC
CATSLDRVEQYF
>.|TRBV3-1|TRBJ2-1|.
TGTGCCAGCAGCCAAAAGGGTCTTCAGAGCTCCTACAATGAGCAGTTCTTC
CASSQKGLQSSYNEQFF
>.|TRBV3-1|TRBJ2-1|TRBD2
TGTGCCAGCTTGGGACTAGCGAACAATGAGCAGTTCTTC
CASLGLANNEQFF
>.|TRBV6-1|TRBJ2-3|TRBD2
TGTGCCAGCAGCCTCGGGGCGACTAGCGGCAGCACAGATACGCAGTATTTT
CASSLGATSGSTDTQYF